This T cell receptor beta chain was obtained from a study of beta chain features in type 1 diabetes. Turning to the study itself: The patients were much like the healthy donors in age, gender and cell yields.

Staining for CD45RO/CCR7/CD25/CD127/CD95/CD27 allowed sorting of CD4+ naive, central memory, regulatory and stem cell-like memory cells. Notes on this clone: Antigen specificity is unknown.

Germline V gene sequence: CDR1 GTSNPN, CDR2 SVGIG (reference sequence). This CDR3 has 13 residues. The V gene end was trimmed by 4 bases and the J gene end by 3 bases; junction bases not matched to a gene: 5. Broader study findings: Reads derived from cDNA could over-represent cells showing high TCR expression.

cDNA synthesis used the whole RNA isolate, giving expressed TCRB sequences. Naive, central memory and regulatory T cell samples averaged approximately 3.6 million immunoSEQ reads each. The protocol was immunoSEQ multiplex PCR, while the TCRdb copy is restricted to in-frame clones and leaves out a portion. Of 680,000 or so clones in the sample, 15% to 19% were seen once. The rearrangement joins TRBV30 to TRBJ2-7; 8 bases are shared with TRBD1. Sequenced: naive CD4+ T cells from blood. The receptor comes from a man between 18 and 29 years old in good health. CDR3 coding DNA: TGTGCCTGGAACCGGGACAGGAGCTACGAGCAGTACTTC. Residues: CAWNRDRSYEQYF.